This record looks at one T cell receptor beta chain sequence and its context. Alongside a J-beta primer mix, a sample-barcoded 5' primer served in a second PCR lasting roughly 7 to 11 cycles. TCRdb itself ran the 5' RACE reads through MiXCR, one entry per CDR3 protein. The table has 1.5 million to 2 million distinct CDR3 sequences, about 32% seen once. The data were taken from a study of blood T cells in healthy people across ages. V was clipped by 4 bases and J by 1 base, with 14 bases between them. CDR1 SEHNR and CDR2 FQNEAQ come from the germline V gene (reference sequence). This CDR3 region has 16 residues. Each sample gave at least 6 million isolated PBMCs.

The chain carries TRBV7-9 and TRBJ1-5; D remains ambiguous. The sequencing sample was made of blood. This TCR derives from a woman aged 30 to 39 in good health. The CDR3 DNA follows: TGTGCCAGCAGCTCCCTTGGGGAAGGCAGCAATCAGCCCCAGCATTTT. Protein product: CASSSLGEGSNQPQHF.